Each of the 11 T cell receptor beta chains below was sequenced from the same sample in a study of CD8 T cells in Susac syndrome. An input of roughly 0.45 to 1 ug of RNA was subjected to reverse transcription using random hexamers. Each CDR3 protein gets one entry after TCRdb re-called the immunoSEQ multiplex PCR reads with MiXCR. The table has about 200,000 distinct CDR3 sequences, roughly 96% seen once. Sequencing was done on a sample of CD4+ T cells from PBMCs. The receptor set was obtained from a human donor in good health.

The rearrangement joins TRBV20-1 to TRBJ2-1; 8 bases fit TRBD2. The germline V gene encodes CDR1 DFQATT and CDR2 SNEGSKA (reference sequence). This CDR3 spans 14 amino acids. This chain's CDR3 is CRPAGQRGYNEQFF. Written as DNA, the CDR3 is TGCAGGCCTGCCGGGCAGCGGGGGTACAATGAGCAGTTCTTC.

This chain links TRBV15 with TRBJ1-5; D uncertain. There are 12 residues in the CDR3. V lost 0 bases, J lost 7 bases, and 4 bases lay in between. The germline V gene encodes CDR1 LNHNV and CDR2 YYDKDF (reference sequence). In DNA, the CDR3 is TGTGCCACCAGCAGAGATGCCCAGCCCCAGCATTTT. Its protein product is CATSRDAQPQHF.

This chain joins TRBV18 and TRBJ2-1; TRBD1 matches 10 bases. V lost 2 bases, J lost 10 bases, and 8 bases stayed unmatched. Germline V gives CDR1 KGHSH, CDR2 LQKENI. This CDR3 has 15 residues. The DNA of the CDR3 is TGTGCCAGCTCACCAGCGACAGGGGGCATAGGGGAGCAGTTCTTC. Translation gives CASSPATGGIGEQFF.

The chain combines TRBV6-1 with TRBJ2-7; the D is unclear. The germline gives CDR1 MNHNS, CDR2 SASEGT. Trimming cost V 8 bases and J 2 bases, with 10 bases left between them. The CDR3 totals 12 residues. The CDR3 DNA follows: TGTGCCAGCTTCGATTTAACCTACGAGCAGTACGTC. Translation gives CASFDLTYEQYV.

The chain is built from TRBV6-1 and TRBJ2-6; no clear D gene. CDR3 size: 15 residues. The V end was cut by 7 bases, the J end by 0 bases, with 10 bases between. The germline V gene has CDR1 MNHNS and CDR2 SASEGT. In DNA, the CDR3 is TGTGCCAGCACTGGCATTGACTCTGGGGCCAACGTCCTGACTTTC. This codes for CASTGIDSGANVLTF.

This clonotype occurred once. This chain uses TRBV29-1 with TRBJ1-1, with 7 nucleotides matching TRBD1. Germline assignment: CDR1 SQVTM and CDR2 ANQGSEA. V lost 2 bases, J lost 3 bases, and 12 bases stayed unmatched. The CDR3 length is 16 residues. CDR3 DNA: TGCAGCGTTGAAAACGAGGGCCACACAGGGGACACTGAAGCTTTCTTT. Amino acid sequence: CSVENEGHTGDTEAFF.

The CDR3, as DNA: TGCAGCGTTAGAGGACAGGGGGCTCGGGAGACCCAGTACTTC. Protein product: CSVRGQGARETQYF. The rearrangement links TRBV29-1 to TRBJ2-5; 11 bases fit TRBD1. The germline V gene encodes CDR1 SQVTM and CDR2 ANQGSEA. CDR3 length equals 14 residues. Trimming at V came to 5 bases and at J to 5 bases, leaving 7 bases not matched to a gene.

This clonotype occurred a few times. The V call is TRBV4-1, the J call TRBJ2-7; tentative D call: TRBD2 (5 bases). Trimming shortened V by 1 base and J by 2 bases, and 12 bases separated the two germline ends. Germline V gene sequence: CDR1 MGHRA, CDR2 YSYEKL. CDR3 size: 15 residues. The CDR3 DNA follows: TGCGCCAGCAGCCAAGGACGGCTGGGAGCCTACGAGCAGTACTTC. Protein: CASSQGRLGAYEQYF.

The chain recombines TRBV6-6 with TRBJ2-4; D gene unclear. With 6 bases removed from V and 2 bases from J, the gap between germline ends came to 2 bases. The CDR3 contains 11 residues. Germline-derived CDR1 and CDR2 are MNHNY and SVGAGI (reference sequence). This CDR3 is CASSTKNIQYF. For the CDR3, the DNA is TGTGCCAGCAGCACCAAAAACATTCAGTACTTC.

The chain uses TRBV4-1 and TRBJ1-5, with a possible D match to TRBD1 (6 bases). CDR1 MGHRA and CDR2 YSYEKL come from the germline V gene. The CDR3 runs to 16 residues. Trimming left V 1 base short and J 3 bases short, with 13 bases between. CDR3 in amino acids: CASSQVQTGLNQPQHF. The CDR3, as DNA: TGCGCCAGCAGCCAAGTGCAGACAGGACTCAATCAGCCCCAGCATTTT.

CDR3 sequence (DNA): TGCAGCGTTGAAAAGGACAGGGATGTGAATGGCTACACCTTC. Amino acids: CSVEKDRDVNGYTF. The chain is built from TRBV29-1 and TRBJ1-2, with 8 positions matching TRBD1. CDR1 and CDR2 (germline): SQVTM, ANQGSEA. The J segment lost 6 bases and the V segment lost 2 bases, leaving 8 bases of the junction unmatched. The CDR3 sequence is 14 residues long.